These T cell receptor beta chains were read from a single sample in a study of CD8+ T cells in alopecia areata. The assay was immunoSEQ multiplex PCR, and TCRdb's table has in-frame clones only and misses some. The sample has some 130,000 clones; 49% are singletons. Here the sequenced sample was CD8+ T cells sorted from blood, taken at week 0. These receptors were collected from a human donor with alopecia areata. CDR3s include the opening cysteine and the closing phenylalanine or tryptophan. Each record gives: CDR3 length, J gene, V gene, CDR3 protein.

13,TRBJ1-1,TRBV30,CAWAGQSNTEAFF
13,TRBJ1-6,TRBV6-5,CASSPGSNSPLHF
14,TRBJ1-1,TRBV29-1,CSVELVQTNTEAFF
16,TRBJ1-1,TRBV30,CAWSPDPGGPNTEAFF
14,TRBJ1-6,TRBV5-4,CASSIGPTNSPLHF
13,TRBJ1-1,TRBV5-1,CASRDYMNTEAFF
15,TRBJ2-2,TRBV30,CAWYRRNLNTGELFF
14,TRBJ2-5,TRBV5-1,CASTQGSGQETQYF
13,TRBJ2-1,TRBV29-1,CSVFEGLGNEQFF
15,TRBJ2-7,TRBV2,CASSDSAGVLYEQYF
13,TRBJ1-2,TRBV6-5,CASSYSTGYGYTF
14,TRBJ2-2,TRBV9,CASSVGGNTGELFF
14,TRBJ2-2,TRBV27,CASKGVSHTGELFF
16,TRBJ2-2,TRBV7-9,CASSLTDRGYTGELFF
14,TRBJ1-4,TRBV27,CASSPRGYYEKLFF
15,TRBJ2-7,TRBV6-1,CATQLVQGRAYEQYF
15,TRBJ2-7,TRBV5-1,CASSLSGTGPLEQYF
14,TRBJ1-2,TRBV27,CASSLTGSAYGYTF
14,TRBJ2-5,TRBV7-8,CASSPLAEEQTQYF
17,TRBJ1-4,TRBV5-8,CASGSGQRITTNEKLFF
15,TRBJ2-3,TRBV11-2,CASSFGGQVTDTQYF
15,TRBJ2-2,TRBV6-5,CASSYVSGMAGELFF
15,TRBJ2-2,TRBV27,CASSPAGGNTGELFF
16,TRBJ2-3,TRBV30,CAWSVTGGGGTDTQYF
13,TRBJ1-2,TRBV5-6,CASSLVGNYGYTF
16,TRBJ2-7,TRBV2,CASLVPGGTPSYEQYF